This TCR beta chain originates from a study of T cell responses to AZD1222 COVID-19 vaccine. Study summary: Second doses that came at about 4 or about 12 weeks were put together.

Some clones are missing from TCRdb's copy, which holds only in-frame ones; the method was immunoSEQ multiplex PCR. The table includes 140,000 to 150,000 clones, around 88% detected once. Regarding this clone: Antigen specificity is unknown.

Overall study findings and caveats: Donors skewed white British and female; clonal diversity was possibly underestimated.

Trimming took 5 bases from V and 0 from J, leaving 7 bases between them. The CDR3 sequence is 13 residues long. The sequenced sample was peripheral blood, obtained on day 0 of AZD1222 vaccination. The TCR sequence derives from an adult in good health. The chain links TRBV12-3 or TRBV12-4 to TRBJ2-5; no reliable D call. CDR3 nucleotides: TGTGCCAGCAGTCTTACCTACCAAGAGACCCAGTACTTC. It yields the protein CASSLTYQETQYF.